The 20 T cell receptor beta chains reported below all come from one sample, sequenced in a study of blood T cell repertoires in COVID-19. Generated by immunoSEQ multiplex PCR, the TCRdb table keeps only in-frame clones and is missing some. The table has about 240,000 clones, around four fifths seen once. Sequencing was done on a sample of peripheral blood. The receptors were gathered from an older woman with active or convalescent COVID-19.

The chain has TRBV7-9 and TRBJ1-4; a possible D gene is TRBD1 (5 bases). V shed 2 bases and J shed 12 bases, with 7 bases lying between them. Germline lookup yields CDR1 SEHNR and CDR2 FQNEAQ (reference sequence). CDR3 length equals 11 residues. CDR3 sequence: CASSLRGELFF. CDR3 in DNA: TGTGCCAGCAGCTTACGGGGGGAACTGTTTTTT.

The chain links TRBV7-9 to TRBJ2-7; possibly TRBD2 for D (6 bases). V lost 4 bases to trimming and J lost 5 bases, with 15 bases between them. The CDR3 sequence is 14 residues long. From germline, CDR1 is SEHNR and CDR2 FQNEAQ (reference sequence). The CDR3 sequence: CASSWGVPPHEQYF. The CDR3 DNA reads TGTGCCAGCAGCTGGGGGGTTCCCCCCCACGAGCAGTACTTC.

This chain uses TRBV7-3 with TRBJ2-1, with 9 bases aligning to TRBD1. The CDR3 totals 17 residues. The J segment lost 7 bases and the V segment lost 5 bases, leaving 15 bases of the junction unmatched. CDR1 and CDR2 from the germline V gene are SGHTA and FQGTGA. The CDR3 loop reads CASSPGQGIPTRNEQFF. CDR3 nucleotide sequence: TGTGCCAGCAGCCCCGGACAGGGGATTCCTACGAGGAATGAGCAGTTCTTC. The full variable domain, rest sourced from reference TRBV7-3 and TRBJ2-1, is GAGVSQTPSNKVTEKGKYVELRCDPISGHTALYWYRQSLGQGPEFLIYFQGTGAADDSGLPNDRFFAVRPEGSVSTLKIQRTERGDSAVYLCASSPGQGIPTRNEQFFGPGTRLTVL.

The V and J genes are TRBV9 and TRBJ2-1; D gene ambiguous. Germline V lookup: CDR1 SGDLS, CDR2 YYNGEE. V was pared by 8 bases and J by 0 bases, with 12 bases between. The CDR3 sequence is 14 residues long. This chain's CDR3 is CASQSHSSYNEQFF. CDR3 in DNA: TGTGCCAGTCAAAGCCACAGCTCCTACAATGAGCAGTTCTTC.

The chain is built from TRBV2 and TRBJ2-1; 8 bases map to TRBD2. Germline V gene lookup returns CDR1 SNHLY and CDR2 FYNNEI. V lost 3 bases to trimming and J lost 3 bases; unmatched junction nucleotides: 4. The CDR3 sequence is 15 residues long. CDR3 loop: CASSDAGGDYNEQFF. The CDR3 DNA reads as TGTGCCAGCAGTGACGCGGGGGGTGACTACAATGAGCAGTTCTTC. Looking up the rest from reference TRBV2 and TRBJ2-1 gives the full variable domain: EPEVTQTPSHQVTQMGQEVILRCVPISNHLYFYWYRQILGQKVEFLVSFYNNEISEKSEIFDDQFSVERPDGSNFTLKIRSTKLEDSAMYFCASSDAGGDYNEQFFGPGTRLTVL.

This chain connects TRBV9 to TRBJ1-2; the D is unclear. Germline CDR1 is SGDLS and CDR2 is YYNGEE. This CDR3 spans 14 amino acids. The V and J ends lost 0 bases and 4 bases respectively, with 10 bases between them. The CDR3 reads CASSVAADFYGYTF. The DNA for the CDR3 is TGTGCCAGCAGCGTAGCGGCGGATTTCTATGGCTACACCTTC.

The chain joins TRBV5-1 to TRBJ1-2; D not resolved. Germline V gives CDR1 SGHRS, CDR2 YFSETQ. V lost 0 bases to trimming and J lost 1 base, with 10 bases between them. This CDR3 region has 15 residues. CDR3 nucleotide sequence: TGCGCCAGCAGCTTGGTGCCAGACTTTAACTATGGCTACACCTTC. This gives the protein CASSLVPDFNYGYTF.

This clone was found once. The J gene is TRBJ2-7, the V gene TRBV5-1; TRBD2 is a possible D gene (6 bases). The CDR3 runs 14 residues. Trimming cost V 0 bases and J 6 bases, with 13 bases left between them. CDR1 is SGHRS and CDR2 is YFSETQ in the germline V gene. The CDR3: CASSLDGQGGEQYF. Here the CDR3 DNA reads TGCGCCAGCAGCTTGGACGGTCAGGGAGGCGAGCAGTACTTC.

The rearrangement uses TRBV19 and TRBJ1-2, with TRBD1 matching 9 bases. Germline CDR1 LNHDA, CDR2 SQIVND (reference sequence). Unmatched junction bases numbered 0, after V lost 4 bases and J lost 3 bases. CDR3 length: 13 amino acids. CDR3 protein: CASSRQGDYGYTF. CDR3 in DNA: TGTGCCAGTAGTAGACAGGGGGACTATGGCTACACCTTC.

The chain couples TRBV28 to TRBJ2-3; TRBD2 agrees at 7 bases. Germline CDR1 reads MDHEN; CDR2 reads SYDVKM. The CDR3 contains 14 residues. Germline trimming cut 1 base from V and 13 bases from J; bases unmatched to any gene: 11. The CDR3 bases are TGTGCCAGCAGTTTATACCGTGGCGGGGGAGGGAAGTATTTT. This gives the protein CASSLYRGGGGKYF.

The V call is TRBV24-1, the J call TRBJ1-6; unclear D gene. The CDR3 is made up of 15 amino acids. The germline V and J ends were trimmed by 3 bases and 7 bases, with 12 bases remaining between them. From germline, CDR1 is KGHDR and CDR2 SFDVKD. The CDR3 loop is CATSDTLAGNSPLHF. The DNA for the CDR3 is TGTGCCACCAGTGATACGTTAGCCGGGAATTCACCCCTCCACTTT.

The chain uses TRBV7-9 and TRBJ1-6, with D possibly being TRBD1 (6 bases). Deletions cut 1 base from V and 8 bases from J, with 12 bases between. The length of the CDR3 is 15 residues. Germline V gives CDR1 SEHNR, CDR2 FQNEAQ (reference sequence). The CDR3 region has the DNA TGTGCCAGCAGCTTAGAAGGGGGAATACATTCACCCCTCCACTTT. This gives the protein CASSLEGGIHSPLHF.

The chain's CDR3 is CASSLGTGQGRYGYTF. The CDR3 DNA is TGTGCCAGCAGCTTGGGAACCGGACAGGGACGATATGGCTACACCTTC. The V gene is TRBV5-6, the J gene TRBJ1-2; 8 bases map to TRBD1. In germline, CDR1 is SGHDT, CDR2 YYEEEE. The J segment lost 5 bases and the V segment lost 0 bases, leaving 9 bases of the junction unmatched. The CDR3 is 16 amino acids.

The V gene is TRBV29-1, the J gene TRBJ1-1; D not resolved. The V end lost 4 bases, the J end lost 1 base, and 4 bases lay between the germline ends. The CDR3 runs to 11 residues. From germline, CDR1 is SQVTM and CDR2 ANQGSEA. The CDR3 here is CSVVGNTEAFF. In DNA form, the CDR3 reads TGCAGCGTTGTCGGGAACACTGAAGCTTTCTTT.

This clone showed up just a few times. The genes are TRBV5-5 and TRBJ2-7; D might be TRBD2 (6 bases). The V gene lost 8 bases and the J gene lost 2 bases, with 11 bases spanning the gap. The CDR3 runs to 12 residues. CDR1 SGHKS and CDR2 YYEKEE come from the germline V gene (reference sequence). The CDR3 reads CASRGITYEQYF. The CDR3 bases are TGTGCCAGTCGGGGGATCACCTACGAGCAGTACTTC.

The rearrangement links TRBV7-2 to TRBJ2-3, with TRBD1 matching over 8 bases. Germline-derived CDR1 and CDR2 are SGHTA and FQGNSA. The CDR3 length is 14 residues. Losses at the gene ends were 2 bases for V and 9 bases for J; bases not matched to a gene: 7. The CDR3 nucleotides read TGTGCCAGCAGCTTATCGGGACAGGCGCGAACGCAGTATTTT. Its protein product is CASSLSGQARTQYF.

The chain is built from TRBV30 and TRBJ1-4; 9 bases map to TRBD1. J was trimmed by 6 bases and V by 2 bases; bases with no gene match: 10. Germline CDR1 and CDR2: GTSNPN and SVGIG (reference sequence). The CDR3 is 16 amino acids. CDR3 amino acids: CAWSLKTGTGYEKLFF. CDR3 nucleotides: TGTGCCTGGAGTCTAAAAACCGGGACAGGGTATGAAAAACTGTTTTTT.

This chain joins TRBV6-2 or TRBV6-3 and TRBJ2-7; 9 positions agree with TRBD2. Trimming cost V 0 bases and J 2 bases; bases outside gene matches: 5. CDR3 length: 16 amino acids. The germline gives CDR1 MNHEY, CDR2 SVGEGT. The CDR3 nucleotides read TGTGCCAGCAGTTACTCGCCGAGCGGGGGGCCCTACGAGCAGTACTTC. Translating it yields CASSYSPSGGPYEQYF.

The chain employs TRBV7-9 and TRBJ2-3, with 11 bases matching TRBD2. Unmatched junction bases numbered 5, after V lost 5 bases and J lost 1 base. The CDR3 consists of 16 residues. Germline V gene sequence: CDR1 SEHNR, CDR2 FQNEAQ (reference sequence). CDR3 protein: CASSHGTSGRTDTQYF. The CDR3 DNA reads TGTGCCAGCAGCCACGGGACTAGCGGACGCACAGATACGCAGTATTTT.

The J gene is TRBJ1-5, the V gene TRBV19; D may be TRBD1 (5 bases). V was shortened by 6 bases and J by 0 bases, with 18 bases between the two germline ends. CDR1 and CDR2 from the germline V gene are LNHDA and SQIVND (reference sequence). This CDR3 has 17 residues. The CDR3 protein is CASRSGGRGYSNQPQHF. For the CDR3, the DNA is TGTGCCAGTAGATCGGGCGGGAGGGGCTATAGCAATCAGCCCCAGCATTTT.